The clone carrying this TCR beta chain has more than one count but fewer than ten. The sample is drawn from a study of chronic HIV infection and antiretroviral therapy. A single record per CDR3 protein comes from TCRdb applying MiXCR to the 5' RACE reads. The sample holds 40,000 to 60,000 distinct CDR3 sequences, 19% seen once. Sequencing was done on a sample of peripheral blood. This TCR derives from an adult who had HIV and had not received antiretroviral therapy, or was an uninfected healthy control (not recorded which).

CDR3 coding DNA: TGCAGCGCCCGGGACGAAAAACTGTTTTTT. Translated: CSARDEKLFF. The chain couples TRBV29-1 to TRBJ1-4, with a possible D match to TRBD1 (5 bases). V gave up 7 bases and J gave up 8 bases, with 8 bases separating them. This CDR3 spans 10 amino acids. Germline loops: CDR1 SQVTM, CDR2 ANQGSEA.